This is a list of T cell receptor beta chains from one sample in a study of early T cells in non-severe SARS-CoV-2 infection. TCRdb passed the 5' RACE reads through MiXCR, listing each CDR3 protein once. The sample contains tens of thousands of distinct CDR3 sequences, approximately 10% of which appear only once. The sample was whole blood. These receptors were obtained from an adult who was a healthcare worker with PCR-confirmed SARS-CoV-2 infection or an uninfected control (not recorded which). Each CDR3 is given without its conserved first and last residue. The order of the fields is V gene, clone size, D gene, CDR3 protein. The D gene is left open where the match is weak. Rows may omit the clone size; those that give it use once, few, many or a size class.

>TRBV9|.|.
ASSYDEWGTYEQY
>TRBV7-2|few|.
ASSPSETYEQY
>TRBV6-2/TRBV6-3|many|TRBD1
ASSSGTGAVDAF
>TRBV5-1|many|.
ASSLEAGYEQY
>TRBV7-2|few|.
ASSSLGGPDTGELF
>TRBV29-1|.|TRBD2
SVGASGRAIETQY
>TRBV7-2|.|.
ASSPDWNSYEQY
>TRBV18|.|TRBD1
ASSPGQGTYGYT
>TRBV5-1|.|.
ASSIDSYEQY
>TRBV20-1|few|.
SARGEANLYNSPLH
>TRBV13|.|.
ASSSRRQITRELF
>TRBV2|.|.
ASSRAVETQY
>TRBV7-2|many|.
ASSKQGMNTEAF
>TRBV12-3/TRBV12-4|many|.
ASSSVRTEHT